The T cell receptor beta chain described here comes from a study of T cell changes during pregnancy in multiple sclerosis. With 0 bases removed from V and 0 bases from J, the gap between germline ends came to 5 bases. Per the germline V gene, CDR1 is SGDLS and CDR2 is YYNGEE. The CDR3 runs 14 residues. TCRdb keeps only in-frame clones here, not all; method: immunoSEQ multiplex PCR. Here the sample spans about 110,000 clones, roughly nine tenths being singletons. The specimen comprised peripheral blood, sampled after pregnancy. The chain couples TRBV9 to TRBJ2-3; D remains unclear. The receptor's source is a female donor with multiple sclerosis, enrolled in a pregnancy study. The CDR3 spells CASSVGASTDTQYF. The CDR3 DNA follows: TGTGCCAGCAGCGTAGGAGCTAGCACAGATACGCAGTATTTT.